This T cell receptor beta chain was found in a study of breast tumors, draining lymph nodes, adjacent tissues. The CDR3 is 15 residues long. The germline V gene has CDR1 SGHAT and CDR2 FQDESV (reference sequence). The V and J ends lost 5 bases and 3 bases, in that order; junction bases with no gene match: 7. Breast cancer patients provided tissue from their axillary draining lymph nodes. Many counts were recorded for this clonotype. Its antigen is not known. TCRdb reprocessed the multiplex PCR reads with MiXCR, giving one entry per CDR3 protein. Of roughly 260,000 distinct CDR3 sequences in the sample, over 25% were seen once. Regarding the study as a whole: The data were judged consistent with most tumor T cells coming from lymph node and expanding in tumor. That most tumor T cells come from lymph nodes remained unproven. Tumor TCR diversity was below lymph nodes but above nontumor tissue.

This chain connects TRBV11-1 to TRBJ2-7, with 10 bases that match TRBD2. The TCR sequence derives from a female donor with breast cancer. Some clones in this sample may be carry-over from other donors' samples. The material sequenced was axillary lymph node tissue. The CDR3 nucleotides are TGTGCCAGCAGCACTAGCGGGAAGACAAACTACGAGCAGTACTTC. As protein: CASSTSGKTNYEQYF.